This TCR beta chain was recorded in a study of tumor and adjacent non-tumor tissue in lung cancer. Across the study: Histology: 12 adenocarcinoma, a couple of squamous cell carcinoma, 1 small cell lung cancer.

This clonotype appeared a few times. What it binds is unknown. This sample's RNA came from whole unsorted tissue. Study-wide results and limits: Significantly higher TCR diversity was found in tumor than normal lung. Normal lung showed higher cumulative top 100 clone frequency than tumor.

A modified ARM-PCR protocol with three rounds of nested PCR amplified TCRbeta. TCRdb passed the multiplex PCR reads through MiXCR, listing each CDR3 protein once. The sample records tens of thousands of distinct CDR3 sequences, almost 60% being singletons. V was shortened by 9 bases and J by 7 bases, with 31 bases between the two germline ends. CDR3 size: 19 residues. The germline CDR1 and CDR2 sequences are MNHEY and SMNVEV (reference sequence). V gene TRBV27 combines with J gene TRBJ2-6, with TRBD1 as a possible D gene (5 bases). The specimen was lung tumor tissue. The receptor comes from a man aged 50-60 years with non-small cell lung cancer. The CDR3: CARDSPVNFKAPDANVLTF. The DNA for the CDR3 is TGTGCCAGAGACAGCCCGGTAAATTTTAAGGCCCCCGACGCCAACGTCCTGACTTTC.